This TCR beta chain was retrieved from a study of blood T cell repertoires in COVID-19. The overall study: In each case, the material was cDNA or gDNA derived from T cells, B-cell-depleted T cells, or PBMCs.

Produced via immunoSEQ multiplex PCR; TCRdb's table is partial and in-frame only. The data hold roughly 150,000 clones, with 70% to 90% observed a single time. CDR3 length equals 12 residues. Germline assignment: CDR1 ENHRY and CDR2 SYGVKD. V dropped 3 bases and J dropped 4 bases, with 4 bases sitting between them. Sequencing was carried out using peripheral blood. V gene TRBV10-3 combines with J gene TRBJ1-5; D remains unclear. This receptor was identified in a woman between 55 and 75 years old with COVID-19, enrolled during active disease. CDR3 protein: CAISDGNQPQHF. For the CDR3, the DNA is TGTGCCATCAGTGACGGGAATCAGCCCCAGCATTTT.